This TCR beta chain was profiled in a study of blood T cell repertoires in COVID-19. On the study more broadly: Italy, Spain and the United States were the sources of the convalescent and acute COVID-19 samples. PBMCs, B-cell-depleted T cells, or T cells provided the cDNA or gDNA that made up the material.

V trimming: 4 bases; J trimming: 2 bases; junction bases outside the gene matches: 5. This CDR3 is built from 15 residues. Germline values: CDR1 SGHRS, CDR2 YFSETQ. This clone was observed a handful of times. Methods used by the authors: The assay estimated nucleated cells by amplifying reference gene primers. Sequencing was performed with immunoSEQ multiplex PCR; in TCRdb, only in-frame clones are kept and a portion is missing. V and J calls plus clone size are reproduced from that table; the DNA served to infer D and trimming. The table includes about 380,000 clones, about 85% detected once. Sequencing was done on a sample of peripheral blood. The J gene is TRBJ2-4, the V gene TRBV5-1, with 8 bases matching TRBD2. The sequence came from a woman aged 18 to 35 with acute or convalescent COVID-19. The DNA of the CDR3 is TGCGCCAGCAGCGTCGGGACTAGGACCAAAAACATTCAGTACTTC. This codes for CASSVGTRTKNIQYF.